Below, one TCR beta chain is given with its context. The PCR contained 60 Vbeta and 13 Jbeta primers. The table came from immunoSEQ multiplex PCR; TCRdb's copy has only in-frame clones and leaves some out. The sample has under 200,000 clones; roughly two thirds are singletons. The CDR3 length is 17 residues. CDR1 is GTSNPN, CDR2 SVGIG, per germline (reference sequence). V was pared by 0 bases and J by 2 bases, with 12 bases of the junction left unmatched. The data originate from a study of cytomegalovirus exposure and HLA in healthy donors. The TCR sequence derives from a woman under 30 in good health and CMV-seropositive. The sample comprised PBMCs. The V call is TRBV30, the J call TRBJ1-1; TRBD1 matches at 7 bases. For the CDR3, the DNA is TGTGCCTGGAGTGTACTGGAGACAGGGATTGACAACACTGAAGCTTTCTTT. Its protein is CAWSVLETGIDNTEAFF.